This T cell receptor (beta chain) derives from a study of shared clonotypes between healthy human individuals. Findings of the study overall: Non-shared clonotypes showed lower generation probabilities than clonotypes common to all four donors.

With regard to this clone: The antigen remains unidentified.

Only in-frame clones appear in the TCRdb table, and some are missing; sequencing was by immunoSEQ multiplex PCR. Here the sample spans about 1.5 million clones, 95% to 99% being singletons. The V end lost 10 bases, the J end lost 2 bases, and 23 bases lay between the germline ends. This CDR3 comprises 16 residues. CDR1 and CDR2 (germline): PRHDT, FYEKMQ (reference sequence). The chain couples TRBV13 to TRBJ2-5; a possible D gene is TRBD2 (5 bases). This TCR derives from a man aged 30 to 39 in good health. Sequenced sample: naive CD4+ T cells sorted from blood. Subset given: CD45RA+ positively selected. The CDR3 sequence: CATGRNEGVGQETQYF. The CDR3 coding sequence is TGTGCCACCGGAAGAAATGAGGGAGTAGGGCAAGAGACCCAGTACTTC.